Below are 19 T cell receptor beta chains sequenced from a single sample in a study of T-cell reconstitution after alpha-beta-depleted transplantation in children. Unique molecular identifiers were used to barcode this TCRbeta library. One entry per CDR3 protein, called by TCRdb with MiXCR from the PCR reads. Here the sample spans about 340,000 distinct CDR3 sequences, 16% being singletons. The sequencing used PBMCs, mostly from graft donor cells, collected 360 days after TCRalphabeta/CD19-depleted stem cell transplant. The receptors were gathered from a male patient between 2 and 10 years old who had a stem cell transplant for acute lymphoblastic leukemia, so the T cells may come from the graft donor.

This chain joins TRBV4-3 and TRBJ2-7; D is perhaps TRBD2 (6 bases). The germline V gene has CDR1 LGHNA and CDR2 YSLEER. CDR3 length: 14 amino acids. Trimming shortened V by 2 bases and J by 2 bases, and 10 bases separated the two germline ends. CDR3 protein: CASSQRLGTYEQYF. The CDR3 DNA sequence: TGCGCCAGCAGCCAACGACTAGGAACCTACGAGCAGTACTTC.

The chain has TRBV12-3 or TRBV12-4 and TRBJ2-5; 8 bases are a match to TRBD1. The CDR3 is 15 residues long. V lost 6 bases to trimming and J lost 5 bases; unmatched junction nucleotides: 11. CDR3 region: CASSSDRDLEETQYF. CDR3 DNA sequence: TGTGCCAGCAGCTCGGACAGGGATCTTGAGGAGACCCAGTACTTC.

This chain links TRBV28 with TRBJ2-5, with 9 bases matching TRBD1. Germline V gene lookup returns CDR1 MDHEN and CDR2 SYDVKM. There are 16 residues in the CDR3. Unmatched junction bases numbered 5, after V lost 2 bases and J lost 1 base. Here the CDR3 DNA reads TGTGCCAGCAGTTTAGGGGACAGGGCCCTCCAAGAGACCCAGTACTTC. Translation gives CASSLGDRALQETQYF.

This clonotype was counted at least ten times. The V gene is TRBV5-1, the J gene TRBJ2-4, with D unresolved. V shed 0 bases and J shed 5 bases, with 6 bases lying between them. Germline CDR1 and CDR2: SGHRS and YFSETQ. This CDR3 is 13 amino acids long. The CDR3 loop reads CASSLAQQNIQYF. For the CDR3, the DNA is TGCGCCAGCAGCTTGGCACAACAAAACATTCAGTACTTC.

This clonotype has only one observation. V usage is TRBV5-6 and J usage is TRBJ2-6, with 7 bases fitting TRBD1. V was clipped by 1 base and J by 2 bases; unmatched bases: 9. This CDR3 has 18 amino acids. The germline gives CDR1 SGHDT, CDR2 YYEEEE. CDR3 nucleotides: TGTGCCAGCAGCTTGTTGAGACAGGGTTTAGCTGGGGCCAACGTCCTGACTTTC. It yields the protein CASSLLRQGLAGANVLTF.

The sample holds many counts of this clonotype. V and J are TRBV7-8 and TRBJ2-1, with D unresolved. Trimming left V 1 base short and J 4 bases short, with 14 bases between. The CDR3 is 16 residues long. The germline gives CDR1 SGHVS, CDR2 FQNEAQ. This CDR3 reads CASSLDLGPLYNEQFF. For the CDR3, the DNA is TGTGCCAGCAGCTTAGATTTAGGACCACTGTACAATGAGCAGTTCTTC.

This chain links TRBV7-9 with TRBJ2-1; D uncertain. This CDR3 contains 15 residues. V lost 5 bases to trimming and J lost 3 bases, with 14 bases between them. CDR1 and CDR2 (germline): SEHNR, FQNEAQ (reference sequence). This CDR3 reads CASSPWVSDYNEQFF. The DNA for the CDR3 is TGTGCCAGCAGCCCCTGGGTTTCTGACTACAATGAGCAGTTCTTC.

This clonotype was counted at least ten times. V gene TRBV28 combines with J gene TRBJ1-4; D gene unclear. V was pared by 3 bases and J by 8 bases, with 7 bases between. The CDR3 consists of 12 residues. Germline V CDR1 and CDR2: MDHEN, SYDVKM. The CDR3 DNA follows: TGTGCCAGCAGTTTTCGCGGCGAAAAACTGTTTTTT. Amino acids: CASSFRGEKLFF.

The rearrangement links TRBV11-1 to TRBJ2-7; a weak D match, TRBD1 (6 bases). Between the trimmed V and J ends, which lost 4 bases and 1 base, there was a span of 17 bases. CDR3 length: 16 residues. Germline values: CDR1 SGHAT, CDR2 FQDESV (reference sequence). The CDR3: CASSSTSGTPSYEQYF. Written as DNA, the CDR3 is TGTGCCAGCAGCTCGACCTCCGGGACACCGTCCTACGAGCAGTACTTC.

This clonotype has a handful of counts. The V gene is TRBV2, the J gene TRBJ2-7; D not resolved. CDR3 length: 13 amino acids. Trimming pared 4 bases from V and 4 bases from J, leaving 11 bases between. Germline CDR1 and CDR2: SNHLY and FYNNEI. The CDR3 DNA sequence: TGTGCCAGCAGTGCGGGCTTCGGGTACGAGCAGTACTTC. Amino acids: CASSAGFGYEQYF.

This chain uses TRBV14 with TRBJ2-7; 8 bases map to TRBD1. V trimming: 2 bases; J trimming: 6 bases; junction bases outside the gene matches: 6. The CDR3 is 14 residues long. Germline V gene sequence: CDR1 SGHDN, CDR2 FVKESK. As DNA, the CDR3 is TGTGCCAGCAGCCAATGGACAGGGTTTGGCGAGCAGTACTTC. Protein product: CASSQWTGFGEQYF.

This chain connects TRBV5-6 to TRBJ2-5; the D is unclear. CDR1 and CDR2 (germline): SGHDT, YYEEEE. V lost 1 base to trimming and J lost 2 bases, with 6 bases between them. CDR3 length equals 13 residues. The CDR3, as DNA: TGTGCCAGCAGCTTGCTGGAGCAAGAGACCCAGTACTTC. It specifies CASSLLEQETQYF.

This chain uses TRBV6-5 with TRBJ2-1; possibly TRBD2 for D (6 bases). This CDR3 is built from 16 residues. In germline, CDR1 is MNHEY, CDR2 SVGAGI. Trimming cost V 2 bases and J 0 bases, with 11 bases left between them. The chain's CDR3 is CASSYTAGSSYNEQFF. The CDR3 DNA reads TGTGCCAGCAGTTACACCGCCGGGAGCTCCTACAATGAGCAGTTCTTC.

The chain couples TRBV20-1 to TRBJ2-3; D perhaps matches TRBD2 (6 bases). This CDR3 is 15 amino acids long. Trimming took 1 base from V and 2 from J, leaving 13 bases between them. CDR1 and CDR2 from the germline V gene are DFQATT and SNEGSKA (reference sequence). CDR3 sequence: CSARVLAGITDTQYF. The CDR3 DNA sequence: TGCAGTGCTAGAGTTCTCGCGGGAATCACAGATACGCAGTATTTT.

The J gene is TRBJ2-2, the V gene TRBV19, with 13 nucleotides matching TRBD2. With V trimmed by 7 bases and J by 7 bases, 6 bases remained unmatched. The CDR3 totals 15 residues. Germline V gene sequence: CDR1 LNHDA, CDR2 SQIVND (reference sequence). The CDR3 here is CASKGTSGINGELFF. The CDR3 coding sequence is TGTGCCAGTAAAGGGACTAGCGGGATTAACGGGGAGCTGTTTTTT.

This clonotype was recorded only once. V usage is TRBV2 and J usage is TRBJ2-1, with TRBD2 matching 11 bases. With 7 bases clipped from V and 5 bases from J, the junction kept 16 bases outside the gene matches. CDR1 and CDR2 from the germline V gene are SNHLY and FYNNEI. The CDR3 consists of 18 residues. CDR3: CASTLLSVTSGSDNEQFF. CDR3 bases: TGTGCCAGCACCCTTCTTAGTGTCACTAGCGGGAGCGACAATGAGCAGTTCTTC. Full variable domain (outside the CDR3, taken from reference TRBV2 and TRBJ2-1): EPEVTQTPSHQVTQMGQEVILRCVPISNHLYFYWYRQILGQKVEFLVSFYNNEISEKSEIFDDQFSVERPDGSNFTLKIRSTKLEDSAMYFCASTLLSVTSGSDNEQFFGPGTRLTVL.

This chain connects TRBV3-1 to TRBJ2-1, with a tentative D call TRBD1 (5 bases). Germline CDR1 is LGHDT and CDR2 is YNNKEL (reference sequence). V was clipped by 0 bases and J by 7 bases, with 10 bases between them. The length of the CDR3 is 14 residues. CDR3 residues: CASSQDRARNEQFF. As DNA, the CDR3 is TGTGCCAGCAGCCAAGACAGGGCGCGGAATGAGCAGTTCTTC.

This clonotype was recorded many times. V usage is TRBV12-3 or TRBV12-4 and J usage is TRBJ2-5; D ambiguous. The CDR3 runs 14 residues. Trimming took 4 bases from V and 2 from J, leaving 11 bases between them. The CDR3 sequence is CASSYRPFQETQYF. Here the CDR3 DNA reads TGTGCCAGCAGTTATCGACCTTTTCAAGAGACCCAGTACTTC.

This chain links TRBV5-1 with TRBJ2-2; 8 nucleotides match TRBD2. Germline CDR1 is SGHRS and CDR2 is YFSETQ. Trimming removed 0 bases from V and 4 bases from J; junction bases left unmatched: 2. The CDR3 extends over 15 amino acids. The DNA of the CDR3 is TGCGCCAGCAGCTTGGCAGGGACTAGCACCGGGGAGCTGTTTTTT. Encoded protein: CASSLAGTSTGELFF. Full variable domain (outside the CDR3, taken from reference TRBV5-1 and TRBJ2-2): KAGVTQTPRYLIKTRGQQVTLSCSPISGHRSVSWYQQTPGQGLQFLFEYFSETQRNKGNFPGRFSGRQFSNSRSEMNVSTLELGDSALYLCASSLAGTSTGELFFGEGSRLTVL.